Shown below are 11 T cell receptor beta chains from a single sample sequenced in a study of T cells in Graves' hyperthyroidism and ophthalmopathy. Amplified regions were TCR beta CDR3 sequences from RNA transcripts. RT-PCR in the first round (using the HTBI primer set) targeted the TCR CDR3. TCRdb reanalysed the multiplex PCR reads using MiXCR and keeps one entry per CDR3 protein. The repertoire consists of about 360,000 distinct CDR3 sequences, with approximately 13% occurring once and the leading ten covering 9.2%. The specimen sequenced was blood. These receptor sequences come from a woman aged 18-30 years with Graves' hyperthyroidism.

This clonotype appeared many times. V is TRBV5-1 and J is TRBJ2-3, with D perhaps matching TRBD2 (6 bases). The CDR3 has 14 residues. Trimming took off 4 bases at V and 5 bases at J, with 14 bases between the two ends. CDR1 SGHRS and CDR2 YFSETQ come from the germline V gene. The CDR3 here is CASSPGGPLDTQYF. CDR3 coding DNA: TGCGCCAGCAGCCCCGGAGGGCCACTAGATACGCAGTATTTT.

This clonotype has a count of ten or more. Mismatch with germline at one junction end may stem from a read error. This chain joins TRBV28 and TRBJ1-2; D gene unclear. The CDR3 totals 14 residues. CDR1 and CDR2 (germline): MDHEN, SYDVKM. CDR3 sequence (DNA): TGTGCCAGCACTTTACCGGACCCGACTAGGGGCTACACCTTC. Its translation: CASTLPDPTRGYTF.

This clonotype has ten or more counts. The CDR3 region has the DNA TGCAGCGTTACCGGGACAGCCAACACTGAAGCTTTCTTT. Translation gives CSVTGTANTEAFF. This chain connects TRBV29-1 to TRBJ1-1; 7 nucleotides agree with TRBD1. The CDR3 totals 13 residues. Germline V CDR1 and CDR2: SQVTM, ANQGSEA. Unmatched junction bases numbered 5, after V lost 5 bases and J lost 2 bases.

This clonotype was recorded at least ten times. The CDR3 spells CASSEDTYLGEQYF. The CDR3 nucleotides read TGTGCCAGCAGTGAAGACACTTACCTGGGAGAGCAGTACTTC. This chain uses TRBV6-1 with TRBJ2-7; no clear D. CDR3 length equals 14 residues. CDR1 MNHNS and CDR2 SASEGT come from the germline V gene. Trimming pared 1 base from V and 7 bases from J, leaving 14 bases between.

The sample holds many counts of this clonotype. The chain is built from TRBV28 and TRBJ1-1, with D possibly being TRBD1 (6 bases). Germline V gene lookup returns CDR1 MDHEN and CDR2 SYDVKM. The V gene lost 7 bases and the J gene lost 3 bases, with 24 bases spanning the gap. This CDR3 has 17 amino acids. The CDR3 reads CASKVSIESQGYTEAFF. The CDR3 coding sequence is TGTGCCAGCAAGGTATCCATTGAGTCCCAGGGGTACACTGAAGCTTTCTTT.

In this sample, this clonotype turned up many times. The V and J genes are TRBV7-2 and TRBJ1-5; D perhaps matches TRBD1 (6 bases). Trimming removed 2 bases at V and 1 base at J, with 15 bases between. Per the germline V gene, CDR1 is SGHTA and CDR2 is FQGNSA. This CDR3 comprises 17 residues. The CDR3 DNA reads TGTGCCAGCAGCTTATCGGCAGGGGAGGGGAGCAATCAGCCCCAGCATTTT. Its translation: CASSLSAGEGSNQPQHF.

For this clonotype: Since a much larger clone is just one base distant, this may be a read error. The conserved phenylalanine or tryptophan normally closing the CDR3 is absent here, so this likely arose from a read error. J is TRBJ1-6 and V is TRBV6-9; no definite D call. CDR1 MNHGY and CDR2 SVAAGI come from the germline V gene. The CDR3 is 15 amino acids. Trimming left V 3 bases short and J 8 bases short, with 14 bases between. CDR3 loop: CASSYSNGPDSPLHL. CDR3 nucleotides: TGTGCCAGCAGTTACTCGAATGGTCCGGATTCACCCCTCCACCTT.

The sample holds many counts of this clonotype. The chain combines TRBV5-6 with TRBJ1-5; 10 bases fit TRBD1. Germline CDR1 and CDR2: SGHDT and YYEEEE. The V gene end was trimmed by 4 bases and the J gene end by 1 base; junction bases not matched to a gene: 5. The length of the CDR3 is 16 residues. The CDR3 nucleotides read TGTGCCAGCAGCAGGGACAGGGGTGCCAGCAATCAGCCCCAGCATTTT. Translation: CASSRDRGASNQPQHF.

This clonotype was recorded at least ten times. The CDR3 protein is CTSSSRVWETQYF. CDR3 coding DNA: TGTACTAGCAGCTCCCGTGTATGGGAGACCCAGTACTTC. V gene TRBV7-7 combines with J gene TRBJ2-5, with D possibly being TRBD2 (6 bases). CDR3 size: 13 residues. Per the germline V gene, CDR1 is SSHAT and CDR2 is FNYEAQ (reference sequence).

This clonotype was counted at least ten times. The chain carries TRBV20-1 and TRBJ1-2, with 7 positions matching TRBD1. The length of the CDR3 is 14 residues. V trimming: 0 bases; J trimming: 2 bases; junction bases outside the gene matches: 3. Germline V gives CDR1 DFQATT, CDR2 SNEGSKA (reference sequence). CDR3 nucleotide sequence: TGCAGTGCTAGAGATCTGGACAGGAACTATGGCTACACCTTC. Protein sequence: CSARDLDRNYGYTF.

This clonotype was found many times. The V gene is TRBV10-3, the J gene TRBJ1-2; 12 nucleotides match TRBD1. J lost 5 bases, V lost 9 bases, and 7 bases had no gene match. The CDR3 runs 14 residues. Germline CDR1 reads ENHRY; CDR2 reads SYGVKD. The chain's CDR3 is CAMAGTGGSYGYTF. CDR3 nucleotides: TGTGCCATGGCTGGGACAGGGGGCAGTTATGGCTACACCTTC.